This TCR beta chain comes out of a study of blood T cell repertoires in COVID-19. Assay: immunoSEQ multiplex PCR; the TCRdb copy retains only in-frame clones and omits some. In the table there are 250,000 to 350,000 clones, around 87% of which are singletons. The V segment lost 5 bases and the J segment 6 bases; nucleotides outside the gene matches: 5. Germline V CDR1 and CDR2: SGHTA, FQGNSA. This CDR3 is 13 amino acids long. The sequence was obtained from a woman in her 50s who had recovered from COVID-19. The genes are TRBV7-2 and TRBJ1-1, with 8 bases identical to TRBD1. The sample was peripheral blood. CDR3 loop: CASSQGQGAEAFF. The CDR3 region has the DNA TGTGCCAGCAGCCAAGGACAGGGCGCTGAAGCTTTCTTT.